The clone carrying this T cell receptor beta chain registers medium-sized by frequency. The antigen is unknown. One tube held mixed TRB-A and TRB-B primer pools for touch-down PCR. Each CDR3 protein gets one entry in TCRdb, which reprocessed the multiplex PCR reads and gives no DNA. The table gives 4,500 to 6,500 distinct CDR3 sequences; the top ten clones make up roughly 19% of it. This record comes from a study of T cell clusters in autoimmune cytopenias. The wider study: The median distinct TRB clonotype count was about 2,000 per sample, from a median around 52,000 reads. Study-level findings and limits: Compared with active autoimmune hepatitis patients, healthy donors showed almost three-fold more exclusive TRB clusters.

TRB was amplified from 250 ng of peripheral blood genomic DNA per sample. Germline V gene lookup returns CDR1 MNHEY and CDR2 SVGAGI. This CDR3 has 16 residues. Sequencing used peripheral blood. The J gene is TRBJ2-5, the V gene TRBV6-5; the D call from TCRdb, TRBD2, cannot be confirmed without DNA. The sequence was collected from a human donor with an autoimmune cytopenia or autoimmune hepatitis (not recorded which). CDR3 in amino acids: CASSYSGGGSSTTQYF.